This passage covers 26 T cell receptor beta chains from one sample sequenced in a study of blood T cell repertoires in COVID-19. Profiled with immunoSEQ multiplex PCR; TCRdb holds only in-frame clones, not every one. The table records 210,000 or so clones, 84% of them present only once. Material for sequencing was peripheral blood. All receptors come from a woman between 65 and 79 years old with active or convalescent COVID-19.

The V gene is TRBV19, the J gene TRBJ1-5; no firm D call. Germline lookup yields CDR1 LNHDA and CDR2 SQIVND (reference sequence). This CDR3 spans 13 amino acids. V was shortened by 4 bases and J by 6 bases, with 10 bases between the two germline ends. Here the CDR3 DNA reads TGTGCCAGTAGTACAGCGTCGAGTCAGCCCCAGCATTTT. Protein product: CASSTASSQPQHF.

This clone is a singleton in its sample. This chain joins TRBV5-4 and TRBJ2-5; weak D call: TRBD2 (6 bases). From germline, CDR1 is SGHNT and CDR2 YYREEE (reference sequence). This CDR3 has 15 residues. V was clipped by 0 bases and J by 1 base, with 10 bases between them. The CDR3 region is CASSLADSGQETQYF. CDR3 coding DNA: TGTGCCAGCAGCTTGGCGGATAGCGGCCAAGAGACCCAGTACTTC.

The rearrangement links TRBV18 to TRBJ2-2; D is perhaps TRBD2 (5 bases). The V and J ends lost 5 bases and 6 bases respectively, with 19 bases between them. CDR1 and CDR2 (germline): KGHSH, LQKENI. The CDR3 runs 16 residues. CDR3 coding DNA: TGTGCCAGCTCAAGGGAGTCGCCGGTCGTGGCCGGGGAGCTGTTTTTT. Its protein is CASSRESPVVAGELFF.

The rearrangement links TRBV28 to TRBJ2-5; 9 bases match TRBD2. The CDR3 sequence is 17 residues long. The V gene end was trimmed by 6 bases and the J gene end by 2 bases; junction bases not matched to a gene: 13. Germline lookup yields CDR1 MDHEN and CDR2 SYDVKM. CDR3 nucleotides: TGTGCCAGCAGCCCCCCCATAGCGGGAGCTGGGCAAGAGACCCAGTACTTC. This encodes CASSPPIAGAGQETQYF.

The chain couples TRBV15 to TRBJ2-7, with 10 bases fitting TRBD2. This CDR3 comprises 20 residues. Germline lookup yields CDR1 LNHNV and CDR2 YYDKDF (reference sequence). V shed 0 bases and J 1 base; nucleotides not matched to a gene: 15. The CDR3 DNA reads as TGTGCCACCAGCAGAGAGGCGAATTTCGCGGGACTAGCGTCTTCCTACGAGCAGTACTTC. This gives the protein CATSREANFAGLASSYEQYF.

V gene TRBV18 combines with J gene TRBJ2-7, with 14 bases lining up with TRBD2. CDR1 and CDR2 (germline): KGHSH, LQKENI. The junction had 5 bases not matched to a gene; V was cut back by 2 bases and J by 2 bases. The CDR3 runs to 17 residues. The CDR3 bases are TGTGCCAGCTCACCATTTGGGGGACTAGCGGGGGCCTACGAGCAGTACTTC. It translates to CASSPFGGLAGAYEQYF.

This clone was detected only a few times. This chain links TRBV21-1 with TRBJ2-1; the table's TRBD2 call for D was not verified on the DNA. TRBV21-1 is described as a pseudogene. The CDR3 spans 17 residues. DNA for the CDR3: TGTGCCAGCAGCATAGGGTGGAGCGGGGGCTCCTACAATGAGCAGTTCTTC. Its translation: CASSIGWSGGSYNEQFF.

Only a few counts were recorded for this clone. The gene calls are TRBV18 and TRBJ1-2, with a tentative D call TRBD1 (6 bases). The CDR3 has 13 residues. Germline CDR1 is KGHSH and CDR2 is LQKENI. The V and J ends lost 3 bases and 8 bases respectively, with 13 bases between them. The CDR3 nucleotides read TGTGCCAGCTCACCTTCAGGGGCGGAAGGCTACACCTTC. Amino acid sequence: CASSPSGAEGYTF. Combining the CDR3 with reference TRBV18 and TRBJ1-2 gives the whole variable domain NAGVMQNPRHLVRRRGQEARLRCSPMKGHSHVYWYRQLPEEGLKFMVYLQKENIIDESGMPKERFSAEFPKEGPSILRIQQVVRGDSAAYFCASSPSGAEGYTFGSGTRLTVV.

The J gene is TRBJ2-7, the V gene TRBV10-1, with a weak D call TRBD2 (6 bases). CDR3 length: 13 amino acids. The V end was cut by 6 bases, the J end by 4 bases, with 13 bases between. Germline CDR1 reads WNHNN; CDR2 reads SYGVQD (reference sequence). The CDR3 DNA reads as TGCGCCAGCAGGGCCGTGACTAGGTACGAGCAGTACTTC. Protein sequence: CASRAVTRYEQYF.

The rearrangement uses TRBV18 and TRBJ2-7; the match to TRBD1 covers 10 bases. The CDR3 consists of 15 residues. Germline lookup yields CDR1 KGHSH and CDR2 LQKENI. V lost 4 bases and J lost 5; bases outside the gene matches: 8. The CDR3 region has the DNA TGTGCCAGCTCACTCCGGGACAGGGGACCCCACGAGCAGTACTTC. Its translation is CASSLRDRGPHEQYF.

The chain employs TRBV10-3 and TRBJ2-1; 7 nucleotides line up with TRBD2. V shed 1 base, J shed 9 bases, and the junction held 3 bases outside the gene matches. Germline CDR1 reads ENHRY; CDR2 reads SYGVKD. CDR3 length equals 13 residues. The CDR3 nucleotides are TGTGCCATCAGTGAGTTGGGGGGGGGTGAGCAGTTCTTC. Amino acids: CAISELGGGEQFF.

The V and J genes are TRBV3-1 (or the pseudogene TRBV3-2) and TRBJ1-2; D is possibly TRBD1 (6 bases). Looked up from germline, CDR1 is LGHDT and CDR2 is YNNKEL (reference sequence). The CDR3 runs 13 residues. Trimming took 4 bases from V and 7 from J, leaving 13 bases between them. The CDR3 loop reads CASSLNRAPGYTF. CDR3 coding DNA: TGTGCCAGCAGCCTTAACAGGGCTCCTGGCTACACCTTC.

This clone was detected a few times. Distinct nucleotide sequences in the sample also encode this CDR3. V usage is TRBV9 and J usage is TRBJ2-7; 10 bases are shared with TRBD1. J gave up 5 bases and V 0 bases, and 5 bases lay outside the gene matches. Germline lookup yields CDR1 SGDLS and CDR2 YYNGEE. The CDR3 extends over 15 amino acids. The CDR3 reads CASSVGTGTGDEQYF. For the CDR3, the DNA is TGTGCCAGCAGCGTAGGGACCGGGACAGGGGACGAGCAGTACTTC.

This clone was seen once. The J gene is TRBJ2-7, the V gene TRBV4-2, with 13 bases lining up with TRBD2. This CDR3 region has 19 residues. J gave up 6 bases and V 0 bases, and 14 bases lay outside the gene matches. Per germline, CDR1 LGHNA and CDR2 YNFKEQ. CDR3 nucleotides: TGTGCCAGCAGCCAAGAAGGAGGGGGGTGGACTAGCGGGAGTAGCGAGCAGTACTTC. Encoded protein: CASSQEGGGWTSGSSEQYF.

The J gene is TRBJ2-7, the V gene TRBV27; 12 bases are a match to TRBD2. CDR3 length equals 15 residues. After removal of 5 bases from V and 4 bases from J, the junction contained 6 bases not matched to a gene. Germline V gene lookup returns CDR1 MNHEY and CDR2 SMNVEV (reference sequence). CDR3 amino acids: CASSPLAGGPYEQYF. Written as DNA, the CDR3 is TGTGCCAGCAGTCCGCTAGCGGGAGGGCCTTACGAGCAGTACTTC.

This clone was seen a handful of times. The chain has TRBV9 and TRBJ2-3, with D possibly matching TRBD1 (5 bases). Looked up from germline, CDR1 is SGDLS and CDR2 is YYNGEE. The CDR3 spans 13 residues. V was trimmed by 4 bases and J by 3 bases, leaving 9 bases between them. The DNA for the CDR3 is TGTGCCAGCAGCTCCCACAGGACAGATACGCAGTATTTT. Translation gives CASSSHRTDTQYF.

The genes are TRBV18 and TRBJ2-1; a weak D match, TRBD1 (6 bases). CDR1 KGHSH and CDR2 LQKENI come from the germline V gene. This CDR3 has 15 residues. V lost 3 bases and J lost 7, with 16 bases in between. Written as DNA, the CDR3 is TGTGCCAGCTCACCGAGAAACAGGGACGGGAATGAGCAGTTCTTC. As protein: CASSPRNRDGNEQFF.

CDR3 amino acids: CSVEVGGTGVVNTEAFF. CDR3 in DNA: TGCAGCGTTGAAGTGGGGGGGACAGGGGTAGTGAACACTGAAGCTTTCTTT. The chain joins TRBV29-1 to TRBJ1-1; 10 positions match TRBD1. Trimming cost V 1 base and J 0 bases; bases outside gene matches: 8. Per the germline V gene, CDR1 is SQVTM and CDR2 is ANQGSEA. The length of the CDR3 is 17 residues. The full variable domain, in which reference TRBV29-1 and TRBJ1-1 provide the parts outside the CDR3, is SAVISQKPSRDICQRGTSLTIQCQVDSQVTMMFWYRQQPGQSLTLIATANQGSEATYESGFVIDKFPISRPNLTFSTLTVSNMSPEDSSIYLCSVEVGGTGVVNTEAFFGQGTRLTVV.

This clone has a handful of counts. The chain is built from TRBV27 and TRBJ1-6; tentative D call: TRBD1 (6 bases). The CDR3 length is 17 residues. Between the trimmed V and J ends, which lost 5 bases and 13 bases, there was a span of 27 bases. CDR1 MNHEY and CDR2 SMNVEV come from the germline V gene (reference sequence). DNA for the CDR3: TGTGCCAGCAGTCACCGGGACAAGGGCACTTCGGGATTTCCCCTCCACTTT. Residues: CASSHRDKGTSGFPLHF.

The CDR3 loop reads CASSTPRQGGYEQYF. In DNA form, the CDR3 reads TGTGCCAGTAGCACCCCTAGACAGGGAGGCTACGAGCAGTACTTC. The genes are TRBV19 and TRBJ2-7; D is perhaps TRBD1 (7 bases). The CDR3 consists of 15 residues. The germline gives CDR1 LNHDA, CDR2 SQIVND (reference sequence). Trimming pared 6 bases from V and 3 bases from J, leaving 18 bases between.

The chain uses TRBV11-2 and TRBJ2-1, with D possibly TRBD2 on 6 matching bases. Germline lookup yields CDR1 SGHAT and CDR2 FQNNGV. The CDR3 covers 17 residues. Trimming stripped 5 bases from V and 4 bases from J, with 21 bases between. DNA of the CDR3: TGTGCCAGCAGCCCTGAATCGGGCGGGACTCTTTACAATGAGCAGTTCTTC. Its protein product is CASSPESGGTLYNEQFF.

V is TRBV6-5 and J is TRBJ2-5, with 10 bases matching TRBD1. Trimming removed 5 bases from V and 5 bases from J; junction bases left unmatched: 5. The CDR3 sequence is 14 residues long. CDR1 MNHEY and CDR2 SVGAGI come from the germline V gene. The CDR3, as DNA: TGTGCCAGCAGTATAGCGGGACAGGGGGAGACCCAGTACTTC. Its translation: CASSIAGQGETQYF.

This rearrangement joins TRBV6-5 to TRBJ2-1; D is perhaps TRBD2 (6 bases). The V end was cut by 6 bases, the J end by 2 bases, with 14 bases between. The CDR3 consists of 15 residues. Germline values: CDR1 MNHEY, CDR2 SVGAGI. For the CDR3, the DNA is TGTGCCAGCAGCCCCATCCTAGCGACCTACAATGAGCAGTTCTTC. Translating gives CASSPILATYNEQFF.

CDR3 nucleotide sequence: TGTGCCAGCCGGGGGACAGGAGACAATGAGCAGTTCTTC. Protein: CASRGTGDNEQFF. This chain links TRBV4-2 with TRBJ2-1; 8 bases agree with TRBD1. V shed 8 bases and J 5 bases; nucleotides not matched to a gene: 5. CDR1 is LGHNA and CDR2 is YNFKEQ in the germline V gene. This CDR3 comprises 13 residues.

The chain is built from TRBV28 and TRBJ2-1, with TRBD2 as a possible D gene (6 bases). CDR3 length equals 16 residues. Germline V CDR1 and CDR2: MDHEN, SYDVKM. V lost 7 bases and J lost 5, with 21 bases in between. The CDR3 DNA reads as TGTGCCAGCATTAGACTAGTTTCCTCAAGAAACAATGAGCAGTTCTTC. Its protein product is CASIRLVSSRNNEQFF.

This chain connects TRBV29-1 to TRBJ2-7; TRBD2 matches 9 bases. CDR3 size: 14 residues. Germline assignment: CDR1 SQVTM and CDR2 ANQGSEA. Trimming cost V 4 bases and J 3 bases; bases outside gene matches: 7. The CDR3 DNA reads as TGCAGCGTTGGGAGCGGGAGGTACCTCTACGAGCAGTACTTC. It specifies CSVGSGRYLYEQYF.